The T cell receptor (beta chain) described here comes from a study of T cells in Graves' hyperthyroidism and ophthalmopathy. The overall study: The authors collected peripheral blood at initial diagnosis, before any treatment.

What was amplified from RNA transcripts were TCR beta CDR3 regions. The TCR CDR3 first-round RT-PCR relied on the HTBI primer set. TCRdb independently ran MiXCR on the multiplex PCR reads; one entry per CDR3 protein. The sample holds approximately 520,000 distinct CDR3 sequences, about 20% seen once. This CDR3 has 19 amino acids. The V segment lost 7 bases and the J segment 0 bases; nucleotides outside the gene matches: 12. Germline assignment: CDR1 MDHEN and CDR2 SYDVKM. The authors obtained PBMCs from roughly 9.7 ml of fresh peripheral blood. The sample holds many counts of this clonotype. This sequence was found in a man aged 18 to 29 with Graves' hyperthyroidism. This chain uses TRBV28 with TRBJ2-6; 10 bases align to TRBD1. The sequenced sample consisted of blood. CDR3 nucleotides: TGTGCCAGCAACACCGGGGACAGGGGCGTATTCTCTGGGGCCAACGTCCTGACTTTC. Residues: CASNTGDRGVFSGANVLTF.